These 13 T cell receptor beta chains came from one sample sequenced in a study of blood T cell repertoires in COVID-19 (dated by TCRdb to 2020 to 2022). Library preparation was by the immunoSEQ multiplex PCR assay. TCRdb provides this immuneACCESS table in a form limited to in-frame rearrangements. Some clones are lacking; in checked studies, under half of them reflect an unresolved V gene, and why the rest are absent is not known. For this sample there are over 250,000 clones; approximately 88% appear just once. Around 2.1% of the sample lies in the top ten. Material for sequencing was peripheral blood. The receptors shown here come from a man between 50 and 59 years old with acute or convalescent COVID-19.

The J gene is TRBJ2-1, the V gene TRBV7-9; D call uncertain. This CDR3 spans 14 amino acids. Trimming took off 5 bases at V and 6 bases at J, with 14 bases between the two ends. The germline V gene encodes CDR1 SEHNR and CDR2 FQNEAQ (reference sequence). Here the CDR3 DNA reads TGTGCCAGCAGCCCTAGTATCAGCCTCAATGAGCAGTTCTTC. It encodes CASSPSISLNEQFF. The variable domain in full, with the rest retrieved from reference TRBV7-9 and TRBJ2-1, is DTGVSQNPRHKITKRGQNVTFRCDPISEHNRLYWYRQTLGQGPEFLTYFQNEAQLEKSRLLSDRFSAERPKGSFSTLEIQRTEQGDSAMYLCASSPSISLNEQFFGPGTRLTVL.

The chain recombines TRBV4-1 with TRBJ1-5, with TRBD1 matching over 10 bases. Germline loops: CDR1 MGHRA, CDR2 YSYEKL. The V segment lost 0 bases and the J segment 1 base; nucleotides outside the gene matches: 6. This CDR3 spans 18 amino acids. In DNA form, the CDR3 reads TGCGCCAGCAGCCAAGATCGGGGGACAGGGGTAAGCAATCAGCCCCAGCATTTT. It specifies CASSQDRGTGVSNQPQHF.

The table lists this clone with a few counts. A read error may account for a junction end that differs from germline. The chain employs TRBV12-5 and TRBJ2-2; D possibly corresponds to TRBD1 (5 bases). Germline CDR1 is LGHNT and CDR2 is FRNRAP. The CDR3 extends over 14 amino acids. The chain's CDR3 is CASGFPGNAGELFF. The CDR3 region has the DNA TGTGCTAGTGGTTTCCCAGGGAACGCCGGGGAGCTGTTTTTT.

CDR3 sequence: CASSQQGMNTEAFF. The CDR3 DNA follows: TGTGCCAGCAGCCAACAGGGGATGAACACTGAAGCTTTCTTT. This chain uses TRBV3-1 (or the pseudogene TRBV3-2) with TRBJ1-1; TRBD1 might be the D (6 bases). The germline CDR1 and CDR2 sequences are LGHDT and YNNKEL (reference sequence). The V gene lost 2 bases and the J gene lost 0 bases, with 7 bases spanning the gap. The CDR3 runs 14 residues.

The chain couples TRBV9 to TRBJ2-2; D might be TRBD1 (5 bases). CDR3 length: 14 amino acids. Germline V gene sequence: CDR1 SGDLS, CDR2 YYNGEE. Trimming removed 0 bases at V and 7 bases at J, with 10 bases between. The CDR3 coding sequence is TGTGCCAGCAGCGTAGGTGGGGCGGTCGGGGAGCTGTTTTTT. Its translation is CASSVGGAVGELFF.

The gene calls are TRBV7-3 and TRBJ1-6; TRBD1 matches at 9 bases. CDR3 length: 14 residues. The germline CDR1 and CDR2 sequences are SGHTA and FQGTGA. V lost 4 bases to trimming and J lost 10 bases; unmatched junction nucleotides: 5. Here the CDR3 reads CASSSTGGGSPLHF. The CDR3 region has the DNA TGTGCCAGCAGCTCAACAGGGGGCGGCTCACCCCTCCACTTT. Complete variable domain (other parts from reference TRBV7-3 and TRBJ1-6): GAGVSQTPSNKVTEKGKYVELRCDPISGHTALYWYRQSLGQGPEFLIYFQGTGAADDSGLPNDRFFAVRPEGSVSTLKIQRTERGDSAVYLCASSSTGGGSPLHFGNGTRLTVT.

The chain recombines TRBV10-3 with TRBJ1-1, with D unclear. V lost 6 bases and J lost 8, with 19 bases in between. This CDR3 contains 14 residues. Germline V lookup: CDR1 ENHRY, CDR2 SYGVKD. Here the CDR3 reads CAIRAGPSGLEAFF. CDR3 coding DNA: TGTGCCATCAGGGCGGGTCCGAGCGGTCTGGAAGCTTTCTTT.

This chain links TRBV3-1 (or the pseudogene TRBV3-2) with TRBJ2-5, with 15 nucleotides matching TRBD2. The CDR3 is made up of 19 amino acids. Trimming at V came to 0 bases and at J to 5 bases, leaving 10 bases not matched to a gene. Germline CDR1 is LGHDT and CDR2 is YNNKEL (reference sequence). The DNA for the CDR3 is TGTGCCAGCAGCCAAGACCCCCCGGGACTAGCGGGGGGCCGGGAGACCCAGTACTTC. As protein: CASSQDPPGLAGGRETQYF.

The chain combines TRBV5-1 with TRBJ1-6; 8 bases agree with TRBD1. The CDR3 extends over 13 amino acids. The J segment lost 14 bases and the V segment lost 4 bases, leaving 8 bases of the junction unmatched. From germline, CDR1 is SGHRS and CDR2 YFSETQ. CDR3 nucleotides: TGCGCCAGCAGCCCGCCGACAGGGGAGGCCCTCCACTTT. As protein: CASSPPTGEALHF.

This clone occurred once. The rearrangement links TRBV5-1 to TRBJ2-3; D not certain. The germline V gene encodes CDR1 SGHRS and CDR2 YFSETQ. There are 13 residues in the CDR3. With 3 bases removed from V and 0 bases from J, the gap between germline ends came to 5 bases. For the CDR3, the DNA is TGCGCCAGCAGCTCCGGGAGCACAGATACGCAGTATTTT. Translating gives CASSSGSTDTQYF. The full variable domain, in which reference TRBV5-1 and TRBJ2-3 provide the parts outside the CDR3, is KAGVTQTPRYLIKTRGQQVTLSCSPISGHRSVSWYQQTPGQGLQFLFEYFSETQRNKGNFPGRFSGRQFSNSRSEMNVSTLELGDSALYLCASSSGSTDTQYFGPGTRLTVL.

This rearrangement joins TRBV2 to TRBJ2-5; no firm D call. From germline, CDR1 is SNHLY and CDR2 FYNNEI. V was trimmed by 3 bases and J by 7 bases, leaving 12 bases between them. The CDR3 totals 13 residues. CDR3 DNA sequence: TGTGCCAGCAGTGATGGAAGCGTTGCGACCCAGTACTTC. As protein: CASSDGSVATQYF.

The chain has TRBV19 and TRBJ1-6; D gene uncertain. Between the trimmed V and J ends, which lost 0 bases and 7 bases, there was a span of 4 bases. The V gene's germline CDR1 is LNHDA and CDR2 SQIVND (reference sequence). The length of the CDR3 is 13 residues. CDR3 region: CASSIDRNSPLHF. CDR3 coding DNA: TGTGCCAGTAGTATAGACAGGAATTCACCCCTCCACTTT.

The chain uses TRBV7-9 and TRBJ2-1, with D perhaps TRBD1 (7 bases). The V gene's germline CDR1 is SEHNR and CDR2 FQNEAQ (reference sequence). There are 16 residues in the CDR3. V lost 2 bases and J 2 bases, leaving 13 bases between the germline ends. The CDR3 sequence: CASSLRQGGPYNEQFF. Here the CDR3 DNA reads TGTGCCAGCAGCTTAAGACAGGGAGGACCCTACAATGAGCAGTTCTTC. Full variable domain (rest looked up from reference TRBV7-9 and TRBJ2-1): DTGVSQNPRHKITKRGQNVTFRCDPISEHNRLYWYRQTLGQGPEFLTYFQNEAQLEKSRLLSDRFSAERPKGSFSTLEIQRTEQGDSAMYLCASSLRQGGPYNEQFFGPGTRLTVL.